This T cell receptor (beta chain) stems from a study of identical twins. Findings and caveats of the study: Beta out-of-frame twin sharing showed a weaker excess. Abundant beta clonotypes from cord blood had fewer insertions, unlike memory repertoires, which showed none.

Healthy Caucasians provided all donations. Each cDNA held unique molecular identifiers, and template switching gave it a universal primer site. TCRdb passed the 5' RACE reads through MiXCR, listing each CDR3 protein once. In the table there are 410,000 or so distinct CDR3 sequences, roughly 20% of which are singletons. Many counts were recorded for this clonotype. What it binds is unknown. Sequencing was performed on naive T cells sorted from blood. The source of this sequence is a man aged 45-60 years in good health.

The CDR3: CASSLGGLGSETQYF. The CDR3 DNA reads as TGTGCCAGCAGCTTAGGGGGCCTAGGATCGGAGACCCAGTACTTC. The chain recombines TRBV7-6 with TRBJ2-5; D may be TRBD1 (5 bases). Trimming removed 1 base from V and 5 bases from J, with 14 bases in between. The CDR3 is 15 amino acids. Looked up from germline, CDR1 is SGHVS and CDR2 is FNYEAQ.